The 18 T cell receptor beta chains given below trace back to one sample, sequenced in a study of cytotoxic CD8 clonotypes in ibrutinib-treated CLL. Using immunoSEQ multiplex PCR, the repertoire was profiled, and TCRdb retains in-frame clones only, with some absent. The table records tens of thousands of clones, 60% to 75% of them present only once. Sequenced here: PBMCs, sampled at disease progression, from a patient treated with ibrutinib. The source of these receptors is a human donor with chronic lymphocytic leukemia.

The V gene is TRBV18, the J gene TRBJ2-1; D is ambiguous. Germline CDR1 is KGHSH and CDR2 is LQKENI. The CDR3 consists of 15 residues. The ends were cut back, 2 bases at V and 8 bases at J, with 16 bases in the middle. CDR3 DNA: TGTGCCAGCTCACCAGGTCGGGTCAAAGTACATGAGCAGTTCTTC. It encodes CASSPGRVKVHEQFF.

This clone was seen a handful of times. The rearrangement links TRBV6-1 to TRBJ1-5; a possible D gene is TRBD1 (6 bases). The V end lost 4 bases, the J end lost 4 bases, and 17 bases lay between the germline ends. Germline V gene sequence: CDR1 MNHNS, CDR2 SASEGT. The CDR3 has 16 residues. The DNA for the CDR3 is TGTGCCAGCAGTGCCAGGAGGACAGCGAATAATCAGCCCCAGCATTTT. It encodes CASSARRTANNQPQHF.

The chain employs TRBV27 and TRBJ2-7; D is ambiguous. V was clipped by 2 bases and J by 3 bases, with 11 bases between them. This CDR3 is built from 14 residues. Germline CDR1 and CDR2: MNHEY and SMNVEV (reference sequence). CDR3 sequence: CASSLTPDYYEQYF. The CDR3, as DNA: TGTGCCAGCAGTTTAACCCCCGATTACTACGAGCAGTACTTC.

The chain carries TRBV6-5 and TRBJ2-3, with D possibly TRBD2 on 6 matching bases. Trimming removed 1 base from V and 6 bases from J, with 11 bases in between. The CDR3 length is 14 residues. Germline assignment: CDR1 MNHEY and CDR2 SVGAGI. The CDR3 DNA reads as TGTGCCAGCAGTTACTACCAGCGGGCGGATACGCAGTATTTT. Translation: CASSYYQRADTQYF.

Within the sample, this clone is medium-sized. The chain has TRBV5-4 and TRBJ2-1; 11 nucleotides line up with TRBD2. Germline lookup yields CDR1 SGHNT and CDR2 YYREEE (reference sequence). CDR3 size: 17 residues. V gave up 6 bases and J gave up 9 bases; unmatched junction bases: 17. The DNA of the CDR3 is TGTGCCAGCACCCGTCCTACTAGCGGGAGAAAGGGGGGTGAGCAGTTCTTC. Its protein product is CASTRPTSGRKGGEQFF.

Written as DNA, the CDR3 is TGCGCCAGCAGCTTGGGGACAGGGGAGTTCTTC. Translated, it gives CASSLGTGEFF. This chain joins TRBV5-1 and TRBJ2-1; the match to TRBD1 covers 9 bases. This CDR3 is 11 amino acids long. Germline V CDR1 and CDR2: SGHRS, YFSETQ. V lost 0 bases, J lost 14 bases, and 0 bases stayed unmatched. Variable domain in full (rest from reference TRBV5-1 and TRBJ2-1): KAGVTQTPRYLIKTRGQQVTLSCSPISGHRSVSWYQQTPGQGLQFLFEYFSETQRNKGNFPGRFSGRQFSNSRSEMNVSTLELGDSALYLCASSLGTGEFFGPGTRLTVL.

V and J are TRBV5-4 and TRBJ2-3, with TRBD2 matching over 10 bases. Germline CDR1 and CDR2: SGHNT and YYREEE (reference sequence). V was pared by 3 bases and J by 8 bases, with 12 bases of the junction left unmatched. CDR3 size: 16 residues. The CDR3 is CASSSGGASGGGTQYF. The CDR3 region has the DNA TGTGCCAGCAGCTCAGGCGGGGCTAGCGGGGGTGGTACGCAGTATTTT.

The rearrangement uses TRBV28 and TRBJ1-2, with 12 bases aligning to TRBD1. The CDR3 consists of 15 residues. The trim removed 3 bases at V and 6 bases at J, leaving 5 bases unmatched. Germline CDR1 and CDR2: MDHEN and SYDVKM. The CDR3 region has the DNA TGTGCCAGCAGTTTGTCCGGGACAGGGGGCGATGGCTACACCTTC. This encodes CASSLSGTGGDGYTF.

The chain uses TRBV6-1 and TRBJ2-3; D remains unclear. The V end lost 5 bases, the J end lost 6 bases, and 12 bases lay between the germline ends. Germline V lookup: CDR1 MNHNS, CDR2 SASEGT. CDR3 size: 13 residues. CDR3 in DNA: TGTGCCAGCAGTTTAGATCTCAGGGATACGCAGTATTTT. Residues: CASSLDLRDTQYF.

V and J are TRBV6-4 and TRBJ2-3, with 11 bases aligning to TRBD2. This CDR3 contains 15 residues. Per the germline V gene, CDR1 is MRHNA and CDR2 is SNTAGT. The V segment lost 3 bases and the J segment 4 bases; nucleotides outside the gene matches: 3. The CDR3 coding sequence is TGTGCCAGCAGTGAAAATAGCGGGGGGGCAGATACGCAGTATTTT. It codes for CASSENSGGADTQYF.

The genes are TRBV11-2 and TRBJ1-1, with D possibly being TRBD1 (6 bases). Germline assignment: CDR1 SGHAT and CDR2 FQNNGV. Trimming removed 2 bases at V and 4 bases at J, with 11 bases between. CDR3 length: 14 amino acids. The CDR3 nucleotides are TGTGCCAGCAGCTTAAGGGGGGAATCCACTGAAGCTTTCTTT. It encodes CASSLRGESTEAFF.

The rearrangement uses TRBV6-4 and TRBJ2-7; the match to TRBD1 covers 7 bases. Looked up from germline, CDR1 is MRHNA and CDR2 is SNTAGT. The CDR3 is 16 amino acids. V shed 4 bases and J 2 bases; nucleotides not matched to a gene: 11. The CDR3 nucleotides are TGTGCCAGCAGTGCATTTGGACAGGAAGGGACCTACGAGCAGTACTTC. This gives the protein CASSAFGQEGTYEQYF.

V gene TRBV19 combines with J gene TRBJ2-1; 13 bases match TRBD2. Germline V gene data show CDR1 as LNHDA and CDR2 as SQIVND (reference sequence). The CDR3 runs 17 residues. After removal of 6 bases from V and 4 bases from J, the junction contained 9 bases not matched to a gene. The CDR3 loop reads CASRAIGLAGEYNEQFF. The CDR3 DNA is TGTGCCAGTAGGGCAATCGGACTAGCGGGAGAGTACAATGAGCAGTTCTTC.

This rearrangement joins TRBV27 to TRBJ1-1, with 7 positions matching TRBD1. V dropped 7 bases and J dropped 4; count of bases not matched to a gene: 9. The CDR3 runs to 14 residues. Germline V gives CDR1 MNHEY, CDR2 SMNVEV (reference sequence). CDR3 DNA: TGTGCCAGCACGAGTCTAGGGGGCGGCACTGAAGCTTTCTTT. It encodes CASTSLGGGTEAFF.

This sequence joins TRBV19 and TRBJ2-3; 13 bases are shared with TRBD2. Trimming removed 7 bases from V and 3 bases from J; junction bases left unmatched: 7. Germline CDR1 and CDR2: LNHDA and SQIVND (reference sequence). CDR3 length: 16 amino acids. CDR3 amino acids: CASIGTSGTITDTQYF. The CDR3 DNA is TGTGCCAGTATAGGGACTAGCGGGACGATTACAGATACGCAGTATTTT.

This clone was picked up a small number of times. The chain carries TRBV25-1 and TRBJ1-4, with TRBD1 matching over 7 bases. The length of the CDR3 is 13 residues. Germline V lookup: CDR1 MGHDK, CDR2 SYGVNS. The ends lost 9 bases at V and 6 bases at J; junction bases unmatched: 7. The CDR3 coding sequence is TGTGCCAGTCGAAGGACAGGAGATGAAAAACTGTTTTTT. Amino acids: CASRRTGDEKLFF.

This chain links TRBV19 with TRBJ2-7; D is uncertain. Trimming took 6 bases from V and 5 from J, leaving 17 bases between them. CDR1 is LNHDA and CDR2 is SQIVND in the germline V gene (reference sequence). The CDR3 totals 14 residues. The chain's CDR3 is CASSLLGVRNEQYF. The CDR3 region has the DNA TGTGCCAGTAGCCTCCTTGGGGTCCGGAACGAGCAGTACTTC.

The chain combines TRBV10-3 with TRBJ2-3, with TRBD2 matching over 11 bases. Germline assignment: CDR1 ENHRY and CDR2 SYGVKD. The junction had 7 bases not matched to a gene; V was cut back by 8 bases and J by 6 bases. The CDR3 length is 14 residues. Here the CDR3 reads CAIGSGGAVDTQYF. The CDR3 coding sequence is TGTGCCATCGGTAGCGGGGGGGCCGTGGATACGCAGTATTTT.